The next 18 T cell receptor beta chains were all read from a single sample in a study of blood T cell repertoires in COVID-19. Using immunoSEQ multiplex PCR, the repertoire was profiled, and TCRdb retains in-frame clones only, with some absent. The sample lists about 200,000 clones; more than 75% were seen once. What was sequenced was peripheral blood. Source of these receptors: a person aged 70 to 80 with COVID-19, enrolled during active disease.

The chain joins TRBV4-3 to TRBJ2-3, with D possibly being TRBD1 (7 bases). Trimming removed 1 base from V and 6 bases from J, with 17 bases in between. Germline V gene lookup returns CDR1 LGHNA and CDR2 YSLEER. This CDR3 is built from 16 residues. CDR3 coding DNA: TGCGCCAGCAGCCAAGGAGAGGGCAGGGGGACTGATACGCAGTATTTT. The encoded protein is CASSQGEGRGTDTQYF.

The V call is TRBV6-5, the J call TRBJ2-5; D ambiguous. CDR3 size: 11 residues. The germline V gene has CDR1 MNHEY and CDR2 SVGAGI. V dropped 7 bases and J dropped 5 bases, with 8 bases sitting between them. The DNA for the CDR3 is TGTGCCAGCATGCGTGCTGAGACCCAGTACTTC. This translates into CASMRAETQYF.

This chain links TRBV28 with TRBJ2-5; 12 nucleotides line up with TRBD2. Germline V lookup: CDR1 MDHEN, CDR2 SYDVKM. Unmatched junction bases numbered 6, after V lost 6 bases and J lost 4 bases. CDR3 length: 15 amino acids. The CDR3 protein is CASRPPGLAGETQYF. In nucleotides, the CDR3 is TGTGCCAGCAGACCCCCGGGACTAGCGGGAGAGACCCAGTACTTC.

The table lists this clone with a count of one. The chain combines TRBV7-8 with TRBJ2-3; D is undetermined. The CDR3 loop spans 13 amino acids. V lost 5 bases, J lost 0 bases, and 6 bases lay in between. The germline V gene has CDR1 SGHVS and CDR2 FQNEAQ. CDR3 in amino acids: CASSISSTDTQYF. The CDR3 DNA reads TGTGCCAGCAGCATCTCTAGCACAGATACGCAGTATTTT.

The V call is TRBV9, the J call TRBJ2-1; a weak D match, TRBD2 (6 bases). Trimming left V 3 bases short and J 8 bases short, with 21 bases between. The germline CDR1 and CDR2 sequences are SGDLS and YYNGEE. The CDR3 totals 16 residues. In DNA, the CDR3 is TGTGCCAGCAGCGACCGCCCGGACTGGGAGGTCCATGAGCAGTTCTTC. This sequence encodes CASSDRPDWEVHEQFF.

The V gene is TRBV20-1, the J gene TRBJ2-3, with 7 bases identical to TRBD2. This CDR3 has 19 residues. Per germline, CDR1 DFQATT and CDR2 SNEGSKA (reference sequence). V dropped 3 bases and J dropped 0; count of bases not matched to a gene: 18. The CDR3 loop reads CSASSSGVPSGTSTDTQYF. In nucleotides, the CDR3 is TGCAGTGCTAGTTCTTCGGGTGTTCCTAGCGGAACTAGCACAGATACGCAGTATTTT.

The chain joins TRBV7-3 to TRBJ2-2; 9 positions match TRBD1. From germline, CDR1 is SGHTA and CDR2 FQGTGA. This CDR3 spans 16 amino acids. V lost 6 bases, J lost 6 bases, and 11 bases stayed unmatched. The CDR3 nucleotides read TGTGCCAGCAGTCGGAACCCGGGACAGGGTTCCGGGGAGCTGTTTTTT. This gives the protein CASSRNPGQGSGELFF.

This rearrangement joins TRBV10-3 to TRBJ2-7, with a weak D call TRBD1 (5 bases). Germline CDR1 reads ENHRY; CDR2 reads SYGVKD. The V and J ends lost 3 bases and 5 bases respectively, with 8 bases between them. The CDR3 is 12 amino acids. The CDR3 loop reads CAISDFRDEQYF. Here the CDR3 DNA reads TGTGCCATCAGTGACTTCAGGGACGAGCAGTACTTC.

V usage is TRBV10-3 and J usage is TRBJ1-2; D unresolved. Looked up from germline, CDR1 is ENHRY and CDR2 is SYGVKD. Deletions cut 2 bases from V and 5 bases from J, with 12 bases between. The CDR3 contains 14 residues. The CDR3 loop is CAISEGPESYGYTF. For the CDR3, the DNA is TGTGCCATCAGTGAGGGGCCAGAATCTTATGGCTACACCTTC.

The chain uses TRBV19 and TRBJ1-2; 7 positions match TRBD1. CDR3 length equals 16 residues. Trimming at V came to 2 bases and at J to 6 bases, leaving 12 bases not matched to a gene. In germline, CDR1 is LNHDA, CDR2 SQIVND (reference sequence). The CDR3 sequence is CASSIRTGTAANGYTF. For the CDR3, the DNA is TGTGCCAGTAGTATACGGACCGGGACAGCTGCGAATGGCTACACCTTC.

V is TRBV6-4 and J is TRBJ2-2; 8 positions agree with TRBD2. This CDR3 has 14 amino acids. The germline CDR1 and CDR2 sequences are MRHNA and SNTAGT. Trimming cost V 3 bases and J 5 bases; bases outside gene matches: 2. CDR3 amino acids: CASSERGGTGELFF. CDR3 DNA sequence: TGTGCCAGCAGTGAACGGGGGGGAACCGGGGAGCTGTTTTTT.

The chain uses TRBV5-1 and TRBJ2-7, with D possibly TRBD1 on 6 matching bases. V lost 0 bases and J 0 bases, leaving 13 bases between the germline ends. Germline V CDR1 and CDR2: SGHRS, YFSETQ. The CDR3 is 16 amino acids. The CDR3 nucleotides are TGCGCCAGCAGCTTGGAAACAGGGTACGGCTCCTACGAGCAGTACTTC. Protein sequence: CASSLETGYGSYEQYF.

This chain links TRBV19 with TRBJ1-5, with 10 bases fitting TRBD1. Trimming at V came to 2 bases and at J to 5 bases, leaving 6 bases not matched to a gene. CDR1 and CDR2 from the germline V gene are LNHDA and SQIVND (reference sequence). This CDR3 region has 16 residues. The DNA for the CDR3 is TGTGCCAGTAGTATAATAGACAGGGGGCACGATCAGCCCCAGCATTTT. Translating gives CASSIIDRGHDQPQHF.

The chain uses TRBV7-8 and TRBJ2-7; 8 positions agree with TRBD2. The J segment lost 4 bases and the V segment lost 0 bases, leaving 8 bases of the junction unmatched. CDR3 length: 16 amino acids. The germline V gene encodes CDR1 SGHVS and CDR2 FQNEAQ. In DNA, the CDR3 is TGTGCCAGCAGCTTAGCGGTGAGCGGGGGAACTTACGAGCAGTACTTC. Its translation: CASSLAVSGGTYEQYF.

The gene calls are TRBV5-4 and TRBJ1-2; D unresolved. CDR1 is SGHNT and CDR2 is YYREEE in the germline V gene (reference sequence). Trimming pared 3 bases from V and 4 bases from J, leaving 22 bases between. This CDR3 has 17 residues. As DNA, the CDR3 is TGTGCCAGCAGCTCACCGCCGGGTACCTATTCGGGCTATGGCTACACCTTC. Protein: CASSSPPGTYSGYGYTF.

The V and J genes are TRBV29-1 and TRBJ2-5, with TRBD2 matching over 7 bases. The CDR3 length is 16 residues. V lost 6 bases, J lost 1 base, and 14 bases stayed unmatched. Per the germline V gene, CDR1 is SQVTM and CDR2 is ANQGSEA. CDR3: CSVPGGIGGTQETQYF. In DNA, the CDR3 is TGCAGCGTCCCCGGGGGGATCGGGGGGACCCAAGAGACCCAGTACTTC.

The chain combines TRBV6-2 or TRBV6-3 with TRBJ2-1, with D tentatively TRBD1 (5 bases). CDR3 size: 15 residues. Trimming pared 3 bases from V and 8 bases from J, leaving 17 bases between. Per germline, CDR1 MNHEY and CDR2 SVGEGT. The CDR3 DNA reads as TGTGCCAGCAGTTATAAGGGGCTGGGTGGCTATGAGCAGTTCTTC. It yields the protein CASSYKGLGGYEQFF.

The chain links TRBV6-5 to TRBJ2-7, with TRBD2 matching over 16 bases. The CDR3 consists of 15 residues. Unmatched junction bases numbered 6, after V lost 6 bases and J lost 7 bases. Per the germline V gene, CDR1 is MNHEY and CDR2 is SVGAGI. DNA for the CDR3: TGTGCCAGCAGAAAGGGGACTAGCGGGAGGGGTGAGCAGTACTTC. This codes for CASRKGTSGRGEQYF.